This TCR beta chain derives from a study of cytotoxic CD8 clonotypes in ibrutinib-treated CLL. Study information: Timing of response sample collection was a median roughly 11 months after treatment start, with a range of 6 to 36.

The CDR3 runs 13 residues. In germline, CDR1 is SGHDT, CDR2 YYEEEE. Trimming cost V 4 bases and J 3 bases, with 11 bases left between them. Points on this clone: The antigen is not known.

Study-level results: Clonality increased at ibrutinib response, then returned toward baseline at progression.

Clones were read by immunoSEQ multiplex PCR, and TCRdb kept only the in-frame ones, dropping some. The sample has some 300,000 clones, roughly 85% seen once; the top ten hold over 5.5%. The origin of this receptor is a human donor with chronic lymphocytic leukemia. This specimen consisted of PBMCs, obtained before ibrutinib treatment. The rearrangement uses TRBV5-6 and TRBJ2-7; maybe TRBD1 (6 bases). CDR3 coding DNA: TGTGCCAGCAGCGTCCGACAGGACTACGAGCAGTACTTC. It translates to CASSVRQDYEQYF.